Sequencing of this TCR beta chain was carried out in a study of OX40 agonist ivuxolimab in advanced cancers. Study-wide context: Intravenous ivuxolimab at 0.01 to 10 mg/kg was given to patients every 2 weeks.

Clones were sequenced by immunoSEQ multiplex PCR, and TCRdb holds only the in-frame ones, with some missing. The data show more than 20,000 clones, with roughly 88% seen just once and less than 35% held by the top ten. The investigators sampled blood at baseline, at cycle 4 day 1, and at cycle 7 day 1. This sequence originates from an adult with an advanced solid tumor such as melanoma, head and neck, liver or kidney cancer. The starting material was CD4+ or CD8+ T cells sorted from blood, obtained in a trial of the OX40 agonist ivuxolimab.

The CDR3 reads CATSRDRLSRGANVLTF. DNA for the CDR3: TGTGCCACCAGCAGAGACAGGCTGTCAAGAGGGGCCAACGTCCTGACTTTC. The V call is TRBV15, the J call TRBJ2-6; D is undetermined. V was trimmed by 0 bases and J by 4 bases, leaving 13 bases between them. Germline V gene sequence: CDR1 LNHNV, CDR2 YYDKDF (reference sequence). The CDR3 is 17 residues long.